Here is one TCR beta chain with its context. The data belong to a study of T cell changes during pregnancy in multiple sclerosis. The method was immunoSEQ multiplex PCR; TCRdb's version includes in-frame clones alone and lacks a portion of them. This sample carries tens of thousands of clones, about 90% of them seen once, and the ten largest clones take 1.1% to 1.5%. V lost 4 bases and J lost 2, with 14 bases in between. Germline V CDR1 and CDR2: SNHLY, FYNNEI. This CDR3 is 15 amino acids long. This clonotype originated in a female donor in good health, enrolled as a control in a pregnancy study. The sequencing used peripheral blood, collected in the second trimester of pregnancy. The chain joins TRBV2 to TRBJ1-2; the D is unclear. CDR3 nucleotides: TGTGCCAGCAGTGGACGTCGTGGCGGGAACTATGGCTACACCTTC. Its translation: CASSGRRGGNYGYTF. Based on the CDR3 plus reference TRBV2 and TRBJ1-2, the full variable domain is EPEVTQTPSHQVTQMGQEVILRCVPISNHLYFYWYRQILGQKVEFLVSFYNNEISEKSEIFDDQFSVERPDGSNFTLKIRSTKLEDSAMYFCASSGRRGGNYGYTFGSGTRLTVV.